What follows are 27 T cell receptor beta chains derived from one specimen sequenced in a study of blood T cell repertoires in COVID-19. TCRdb's copy holds only in-frame clones and misses some; the assay was immunoSEQ multiplex PCR. Of 150,000 to 200,000 clones listed, roughly 85% are singletons. The sequenced sample consisted of peripheral blood. The receptor set was obtained from a man aged 40-49 years with acute or convalescent COVID-19.

This chain uses TRBV3-1 (or the pseudogene TRBV3-2) with TRBJ2-2; the match to TRBD2 covers 9 bases. V trimming: 5 bases; J trimming: 12 bases; junction bases outside the gene matches: 10. Germline V gene lookup returns CDR1 LGHDT and CDR2 YNNKEL (reference sequence). The CDR3 has 14 residues. The CDR3 DNA sequence: TGTGCCAGCAGCTTTGCCACCGGGACTAGCCAGCTGTTTTTT. It yields the protein CASSFATGTSQLFF.

This clone was counted between two and nine times. This rearrangement joins TRBV19 to TRBJ1-1; a weak D match, TRBD1 (5 bases). With 7 bases removed from V and 3 bases from J, the gap between germline ends came to 15 bases. The germline V gene encodes CDR1 LNHDA and CDR2 SQIVND (reference sequence). The CDR3 runs 14 residues. The CDR3 loop is CASTVGGWDTEAFF. CDR3 in DNA: TGTGCCAGTACGGTCGGGGGTTGGGACACTGAAGCTTTCTTT.

This chain joins TRBV7-9 and TRBJ1-6, with D maybe TRBD1 (5 bases). Looked up from germline, CDR1 is SEHNR and CDR2 is FQNEAQ (reference sequence). Trimming stripped 0 bases from V and 7 bases from J, with 13 bases between. There are 16 residues in the CDR3. CDR3 nucleotides: TGTGCCAGCAGCTTAGCGACCGGGGGGGGAAATTCACCCCTCCACTTT. This codes for CASSLATGGGNSPLHF.

This chain uses TRBV3-1 (or the pseudogene TRBV3-2) with TRBJ1-2, with D possibly being TRBD1 (5 bases). The CDR3 consists of 15 residues. The V end lost 0 bases, the J end lost 4 bases, and 12 bases lay between the germline ends. Per the germline V gene, CDR1 is LGHDT and CDR2 is YNNKEL (reference sequence). The CDR3: CASSQDAQGGYGYTF. The CDR3 nucleotides are TGTGCCAGCAGCCAAGATGCCCAGGGCGGCTATGGCTACACCTTC.

The chain joins TRBV5-1 to TRBJ1-4; a weak D match, TRBD1 (6 bases). Trimming removed 7 bases at V and 1 base at J, with 14 bases between. The V gene's germline CDR1 is SGHRS and CDR2 YFSETQ. The CDR3 sequence is 15 residues long. CDR3 sequence: CASAPTGQTNEKLFF. CDR3 DNA sequence: TGCGCCAGCGCACCAACAGGGCAAACTAATGAAAAACTGTTTTTT. The full variable domain, rest sourced from reference TRBV5-1 and TRBJ1-4, is KAGVTQTPRYLIKTRGQQVTLSCSPISGHRSVSWYQQTPGQGLQFLFEYFSETQRNKGNFPGRFSGRQFSNSRSEMNVSTLELGDSALYLCASAPTGQTNEKLFFGSGTQLSVL.

The chain employs TRBV9 and TRBJ1-1; possible D gene TRBD1, 6 bases. Germline CDR1 and CDR2: SGDLS and YYNGEE. This CDR3 has 14 residues. Trimming removed 4 bases at V and 0 bases at J, with 10 bases between. The CDR3 protein is CASSLGQLNTEAFF. The CDR3 coding sequence is TGTGCCAGCAGCTTAGGACAGCTGAACACTGAAGCTTTCTTT.

This chain joins TRBV2 and TRBJ2-7; perhaps TRBD1 as D (6 bases). The germline gives CDR1 SNHLY, CDR2 FYNNEI. This CDR3 spans 13 amino acids. The V and J ends lost 11 bases and 5 bases respectively, with 19 bases between them. CDR3 amino acids: CAGLGTRGDEQYF. Written as DNA, the CDR3 is TGTGCCGGCCTCGGGACCAGGGGCGACGAGCAGTACTTC.

J is TRBJ1-6 and V is TRBV5-5, with D perhaps TRBD1 (6 bases). Germline lookup yields CDR1 SGHKS and CDR2 YYEKEE (reference sequence). This CDR3 is built from 17 residues. Trimming stripped 0 bases from V and 0 bases from J, with 10 bases between. The CDR3 region is CASSLAGARSYNSPLHF. In DNA form, the CDR3 reads TGTGCCAGCAGCTTGGCAGGGGCACGCTCCTATAATTCACCCCTCCACTTT. Supplemented by reference TRBV5-5 and TRBJ1-6, the full variable domain reads DAGVTQSPTHLIKTRGQQVTLRCSPISGHKSVSWYQQVLGQGPQFIFQYYEKEERGRGNFPDRFSARQFPNYSSELNVNALLLGDSALYLCASSLAGARSYNSPLHFGNGTRLTVT.

The CDR3 is CASSPPGSNEQFF. The CDR3 coding sequence is TGTGCCAGCAGCCCCCCTGGTAGTAATGAGCAGTTCTTC. The chain joins TRBV11-3 to TRBJ2-1; no clear D gene. Trimming shortened V by 5 bases and J by 7 bases, and 12 bases separated the two germline ends. This CDR3 has 13 residues. The V gene's germline CDR1 is SGHNT and CDR2 YENEEA.

The V and J genes are TRBV7-9 and TRBJ2-3; 8 positions match TRBD2. V was pared by 5 bases and J by 9 bases, with 10 bases of the junction left unmatched. CDR3 length: 14 residues. The germline gives CDR1 SEHNR, CDR2 FQNEAQ (reference sequence). The CDR3 coding sequence is TGTGCCAGCAGCCGGGCCGGGGGGGCCGCCACGCAGTATTTT. Translating gives CASSRAGGAATQYF.

The rearrangement joins TRBV6-5 to TRBJ2-2, with 9 bases aligning to TRBD1. The CDR3 runs 15 residues. V lost 7 bases and J lost 3; bases outside the gene matches: 6. Germline assignment: CDR1 MNHEY and CDR2 SVGAGI. DNA of the CDR3: TGTGCCAGCACCTCGGGACAGGGATACACCGGGGAGCTGTTTTTT. Amino acid sequence: CASTSGQGYTGELFF.

This clone was counted a few times. The chain joins TRBV6-4 to TRBJ1-5; 8 bases are shared with TRBD1. The ends lost 5 bases at V and 7 bases at J; junction bases unmatched: 10. CDR1 and CDR2 from the germline V gene are MRHNA and SNTAGT. There are 15 residues in the CDR3. The CDR3 region is CASSLGGQGTQPQHF. CDR3 nucleotide sequence: TGTGCCAGCAGTCTTGGAGGACAGGGAACCCAGCCCCAGCATTTT.

The chain couples TRBV20-1 to TRBJ1-2; 9 nucleotides align to TRBD1. CDR1 DFQATT and CDR2 SNEGSKA come from the germline V gene (reference sequence). The CDR3 is 16 amino acids. V trimming: 3 bases; J trimming: 5 bases; junction bases outside the gene matches: 13. The CDR3: CSASTSTGGFRYGYTF. Here the CDR3 DNA reads TGCAGTGCTAGTACGAGCACAGGGGGCTTTCGGTATGGCTACACCTTC.

The rearrangement links TRBV28 to TRBJ1-1; no firm D call. V was clipped by 5 bases and J by 4 bases, with 14 bases between them. CDR1 and CDR2 (germline): MDHEN, SYDVKM. This CDR3 is built from 14 residues. This chain's CDR3 is CASSPDWVGTEAFF. CDR3 in DNA: TGTGCCAGCAGTCCTGACTGGGTGGGCACTGAAGCTTTCTTT. Full variable domain (outside the CDR3, taken from reference TRBV28 and TRBJ1-1): DVKVTQSSRYLVKRTGEKVFLECVQDMDHENMFWYRQDPGLGLRLIYFSYDVKMKEKGDIPEGYSVSREKKERFSLILESASTNQTSMYLCASSPDWVGTEAFFGQGTRLTVV.

The chain couples TRBV9 to TRBJ2-7, with TRBD1 identical over 9 bases. The CDR3 is 14 amino acids. Germline lookup yields CDR1 SGDLS and CDR2 YYNGEE. The V and J ends lost 3 bases and 2 bases, in that order; junction bases with no gene match: 3. The CDR3 DNA sequence: TGTGCCAGCAGCGGAGGGACAGGGCCCTACGAGCAGTACTTC. Translated: CASSGGTGPYEQYF.

CDR3 residues: CASSLNPPQSGQFF. CDR3 coding DNA: TGTGCCAGCAGCTTAAATCCCCCTCAGTCGGGGCAGTTCTTC. J is TRBJ2-1 and V is TRBV7-9; no clear D gene. This CDR3 comprises 14 residues. Germline V CDR1 and CDR2: SEHNR, FQNEAQ (reference sequence). V dropped 2 bases and J dropped 12 bases, with 17 bases sitting between them. Looking up the rest from reference TRBV7-9 and TRBJ2-1 gives the full variable domain: DTGVSQNPRHKITKRGQNVTFRCDPISEHNRLYWYRQTLGQGPEFLTYFQNEAQLEKSRLLSDRFSAERPKGSFSTLEIQRTEQGDSAMYLCASSLNPPQSGQFFGPGTRLTVL.

This chain joins TRBV4-1 and TRBJ1-1, with D uncertain. Per germline, CDR1 MGHRA and CDR2 YSYEKL. Trimming shortened V by 0 bases and J by 4 bases, and 9 bases separated the two germline ends. The CDR3 spans 14 residues. This CDR3 reads CASSQDQVPTEAFF. The CDR3 region has the DNA TGCGCCAGCAGCCAAGATCAGGTGCCCACTGAAGCTTTCTTT.

The CDR3 protein is CASSTGLNQPQHF. The CDR3 DNA follows: TGTGCCAGCAGCACAGGGCTCAATCAGCCCCAGCATTTT. This chain connects TRBV5-8 to TRBJ1-5; D may be TRBD1 (6 bases). With 4 bases removed from V and 3 bases from J, the gap between germline ends came to 8 bases. Germline CDR1 is SGHTS and CDR2 is YDEGEE. The CDR3 spans 13 residues.

V and J are TRBV6-2 or TRBV6-3 and TRBJ2-7, with D maybe TRBD1 (6 bases). This CDR3 has 17 residues. The germline CDR1 and CDR2 sequences are MNHEY and SVGEGT. V was trimmed by 0 bases and J by 0 bases, leaving 15 bases between them. The DNA for the CDR3 is TGTGCCAGCAGTTACTCGCTGGGTAGGGGGAACTCCTACGAGCAGTACTTC. Protein product: CASSYSLGRGNSYEQYF.

The chain has TRBV5-1 and TRBJ1-1; TRBD1 is a possible D gene (5 bases). Germline V gene sequence: CDR1 SGHRS, CDR2 YFSETQ. The CDR3 covers 15 residues. Trimming left V 5 bases short and J 4 bases short, with 18 bases between. CDR3 in amino acids: CASSSSLGGSTEAFF. The DNA of the CDR3 is TGCGCCAGCAGTTCTAGTCTGGGGGGATCCACTGAAGCTTTCTTT.

The V call is TRBV18, the J call TRBJ1-2; no firm D call. The CDR3 loop spans 14 amino acids. With 1 base removed from V and 3 bases from J, the gap between germline ends came to 9 bases. Germline CDR1 KGHSH, CDR2 LQKENI. CDR3 sequence: CASSPQVQDYGYTF. The CDR3 region has the DNA TGTGCCAGCTCACCACAGGTGCAGGACTATGGCTACACCTTC.

The V gene is TRBV27, the J gene TRBJ1-5; D might be TRBD1 (6 bases). Looked up from germline, CDR1 is MNHEY and CDR2 is SMNVEV (reference sequence). Trimming pared 10 bases from V and 6 bases from J, leaving 16 bases between. The CDR3 runs to 13 residues. The CDR3 sequence: CATRTAFGQPQHF. The DNA of the CDR3 is TGTGCCACCCGGACAGCGTTCGGTCAGCCCCAGCATTTT.

This chain links TRBV4-3 with TRBJ1-4; 7 nucleotides align to TRBD1. Unmatched junction bases numbered 7, after V lost 4 bases and J lost 5 bases. From germline, CDR1 is LGHNA and CDR2 YSLEER. The CDR3 covers 15 residues. The CDR3 nucleotides are TGCGCCAGCAGCCCAAGTACAGGGGTCAATGAAAAACTGTTTTTT. Residues: CASSPSTGVNEKLFF.

The CDR3 bases are TGTGCCAGCAGCTTAGTCCTCGAGGCCGAGCAGTACTTC. Protein product: CASSLVLEAEQYF. The V and J genes are TRBV7-8 and TRBJ2-7; D is unresolved. The length of the CDR3 is 13 residues. V was trimmed by 1 base and J by 6 bases, leaving 10 bases between them. Germline V gene sequence: CDR1 SGHVS, CDR2 FQNEAQ.

V usage is TRBV5-1 and J usage is TRBJ2-7, with D uncertain. The CDR3 consists of 14 residues. V lost 0 bases, J lost 3 bases, and 10 bases lay in between. Per the germline V gene, CDR1 is SGHRS and CDR2 is YFSETQ. CDR3 region: CASSLAPGNYEQYF. CDR3 sequence (DNA): TGCGCCAGCAGCTTGGCCCCAGGAAACTACGAGCAGTACTTC.

J is TRBJ1-1 and V is TRBV7-9; D might be TRBD1 (5 bases). V was trimmed by 3 bases and J by 3 bases, leaving 8 bases between them. CDR1 and CDR2 (germline): SEHNR, FQNEAQ (reference sequence). CDR3 length equals 13 residues. The CDR3 spells CASSFGGDTEAFF. CDR3 nucleotides: TGTGCCAGCAGCTTTGGAGGGGACACTGAAGCTTTCTTT.

This chain links TRBV7-8 with TRBJ2-3, with D possibly being TRBD1 (6 bases). Per the germline V gene, CDR1 is SGHVS and CDR2 is FQNEAQ. V was trimmed by 6 bases and J by 0 bases, leaving 13 bases between them. The CDR3 is 15 amino acids. DNA for the CDR3: TGTGCCAGCAGTTCCGGGACACGTAGCACAGATACGCAGTATTTT. This encodes CASSSGTRSTDTQYF.